These T cell receptor beta chains were read from a single sample in a study of Graves' ophthalmopathy and Graves' hyperthyroidism. Via MiXCR, TCRdb re-called the multiplex PCR reads, giving one row per CDR3 protein. The data show 1 million to 1.3 million distinct CDR3 sequences, about two fifths seen once. The sequencing sample was made of peripheral blood or thyroid tissue (not recorded which). The source is an adult man with Graves' hyperthyroidism. Each CDR3 is given with its conserved first and last residue. The order of the fields is CDR3 DNA, CDR3 protein, V gene, D gene, J gene, clone size. The D gene is left open where the match is weak. Where a row states a size, it is once, few, many or the class of an expanded clone; other rows omit it.

TGTGCCAGCTGCGAGGGAGGGTACGAGCAGTACTTC | CASCEGGYEQYF | TRBV12-3/TRBV12-4 | TRBD2 | TRBJ2-7 | many
TGTGCCAGCAGCAACACTCGGCGGGGGGGTATCTCCTACGAGCAGTACTTC | CASSNTRRGGISYEQYF | TRBV14 | TRBD2 | TRBJ2-7 | few
TGTGCCAGCAACCAGGCCAGGGGCAATTCACCCCTCCACTTT | CASNQARGNSPLHF | TRBV10-3 | NA | TRBJ1-6 | few
TGTGCCAGCAGCTCAAGGGGGTTGGGACTGTTTTTT | CASSSRGLGLFF | TRBV5-5 | NA | TRBJ1-4 | many
TGTGCCACCAAACTCACAGGGGCGGCTGAAGCTTTCTTT | CATKLTGAAEAFF | TRBV10-3 | TRBD1 | TRBJ1-1 | many
TGTGCCAGCAGCCTGGGACAGCCCTCTGGGGCCAACGTCCTGACTTTC | CASSLGQPSGANVLTF | TRBV5-8 | TRBD1 | TRBJ2-6 | many
TGTGCCACCAGCGATCCCGGTGGGCAGCCCCAGCATTTT | CATSDPGGQPQHF | TRBV24-1 | NA | TRBJ1-5 | many
TGTGCCAGCAGTTTTTCGGGACAGGGCGTTAGTGAAGCTTTCTTT | CASSFSGQGVSEAFF | TRBV12-3/TRBV12-4 | TRBD1 | TRBJ1-1 | once
TGTGCCAGCAGCTTGAGTCCCGGGACAGGGGTCACCGGGGAGCTGTTTTTT | CASSLSPGTGVTGELFF | TRBV9 | TRBD1 | TRBJ2-2 | many
TGTGCCACGTGGACAGGGGGCATCGGCTACACCTTC | CATWTGGIGYTF | TRBV10-3 | TRBD1 | TRBJ1-2 | once
TGTGCCAGCAGCTTAGCCCCGGGACAGTCCAATCAGCCCCAGCATTTT | CASSLAPGQSNQPQHF | TRBV11-3 | TRBD1 | TRBJ1-5 | NA
TGTGCCACCAGCAGAGTTATAATGGGGAGCTCCTACAATGAGCAGTTCTTC | CATSRVIMGSSYNEQFF | TRBV15 | NA | TRBJ2-1 | NA
TGTGCCAGCAGCTTAGATGGGGGATATGGCAACGGGGAGCTGTTTTTT | CASSLDGGYGNGELFF | TRBV7-8 | NA | TRBJ2-2 | few
TGCGCCAGCAGCCAAGGTCGCCGGACAGCTTCTAATGAAAAACTGTTTTTT | CASSQGRRTASNEKLFF | TRBV5-1 | NA | TRBJ1-4 | few
TGTGCCAGCCGGGGAACAGCCCGCGAAAAACTGTTTTTT | CASRGTAREKLFF | TRBV19 | NA | TRBJ1-4 | many
TGTGCCAGCAGCCAATCCGCCATCAAAGAGACCCAGTACTTC | CASSQSAIKETQYF | TRBV10-2 | NA | TRBJ2-5 | NA
TGTGCCATCAGTGGGAGGACAGGGGCCGAGCAGTACTTC | CAISGRTGAEQYF | TRBV10-3 | TRBD1 | TRBJ2-7 | few
TGTGCCAGCAGCCAAGTCGCTAGCGGGTACGAGCAGTACTTC | CASSQVASGYEQYF | TRBV2 | TRBD2 | TRBJ2-7 | NA
TGTGCCACCAGCAGACTGGGAGAGGGGACACTAGCGGGGGAGCTGTTTTTT | CATSRLGEGTLAGELFF | TRBV15 | NA | TRBJ2-2 | NA
TGCGCCAGCAGGAGCTTGGGAGAGCAGGGGTCGGACACTGAAGCTTTCTTT | CASRSLGEQGSDTEAFF | TRBV5-1 | NA | TRBJ1-1 | once
TGTGCCACCAGTGATTCAAGGACATCCTATGGCTACACCTTC | CATSDSRTSYGYTF | TRBV24-1 | NA | TRBJ1-2 | NA
TGCAGTGCTAGAAAGACAGGGGGATTGCAGCCCCGGCATTTT | CSARKTGGLQPRHF | TRBV20-1 | TRBD1 | TRBJ1-5 | NA
TGCGCCAGCAGCTTGGCCGCGGCAGGGCCAGATACGCAGTATTTT | CASSLAAAGPDTQYF | TRBV5-1 | NA | TRBJ2-3 | few
TGTGCCAGCAGTCCAGGACAGACCCTTAAAGAGACCCAGTACTTC | CASSPGQTLKETQYF | TRBV28 | NA | TRBJ2-5 | NA
TGTGCCAGCAGGGGACTAGACTACCAAGAGACCCAGTACTTC | CASRGLDYQETQYF | TRBV6-2/TRBV6-3 | TRBD2 | TRBJ2-5 | few
TGCAGTGCTACACAGGGCGGGTACACCGGGGAGCTGTTTTTT | CSATQGGYTGELFF | TRBV20-1 | NA | TRBJ2-2 | many
TGCGCCAGCAGCCAACGGACAGGGGGCTGGGAAAAACTGTTTTTT | CASSQRTGGWEKLFF | TRBV4-1 | TRBD1 | TRBJ1-4 | few
TGTGCCACCAGGACCCCCGAACAAGAGACCCAGTACTTC | CATRTPEQETQYF | TRBV15 | NA | TRBJ2-5 | few
TGCAGTGCTAGCGGTAGGATCTCCTACGAGCAGTACTTC | CSASGRISYEQYF | TRBV20-1 | NA | TRBJ2-7 | few
TGCAGCGTTGAGGGGGCAACTAATGAAAAACTGTTTTTT | CSVEGATNEKLFF | TRBV29-1 | NA | TRBJ1-4 | many
TGCGCCAGCAGTGAGTCGAAAGGGCAAGAGACCCAGTACTTC | CASSESKGQETQYF | TRBV10-1 | NA | TRBJ2-5 | few
TGTGCCATAGACGACAAGGGGGGCACTCGGCCCCAGCATTTT | CAIDDKGGTRPQHF | TRBV10-3 | NA | TRBJ1-5 | NA
TGTGCCAGCAGTCATACAGAGCCGCTCATGAGCACTGAAGCTTTCTTT | CASSHTEPLMSTEAFF | TRBV6-2/TRBV6-3 | NA | TRBJ1-1 | NA
TGCGCCAGCAGTGCGTGGACAGGGGATCCCTACGAGCAGTACTTC | CASSAWTGDPYEQYF | TRBV10-2 | TRBD1 | TRBJ2-7 | many
TGCAGTGCTAGGATCAGGGATCGGGAGCAAGAGACCCAGTACTTC | CSARIRDREQETQYF | TRBV20-1 | NA | TRBJ2-5 | many
TGTGCCAGCAGCTTCGGGTTGGGCGAAAAACTGTTTTTT | CASSFGLGEKLFF | TRBV7-3 | NA | TRBJ1-4 | NA
TGTGCCATCAGTGCCACCTCCTCCCGGGGCACAGATACGCAGTATTTT | CAISATSSRGTDTQYF | TRBV10-3 | NA | TRBJ2-3 | many
TGCAGTGCTAGAAGTTTTGTACTAGATGAGAGCTATGGCTACACCTTC | CSARSFVLDESYGYTF | TRBV20-1 | NA | TRBJ1-2 | NA
TGCGCCAGCAGTGGGCAACAGTCTGGAAACACCATATATTTT | CASSGQQSGNTIYF | TRBV25-1 | NA | TRBJ1-3 | NA
TGCAGTGCTAAGGCTTCCCCGGGGAGGCGCACCGGGGAGCTGTTTTTT | CSAKASPGRRTGELFF | TRBV20-1 | NA | TRBJ2-2 | NA
TGTGCCAGCAGAGACCAGACTGGGCCGGAGACCCAGTACTTC | CASRDQTGPETQYF | TRBV2 | NA | TRBJ2-5 | many
TGTGCCACCAGCAGAGCGACAGGGAACACCGGGGAGCTGTTTTTT | CATSRATGNTGELFF | TRBV15 | NA | TRBJ2-2 | many
TGTGCCAGTAGTCCCCGGACAGGCCTATCCGGGGAGCTGTTTTTT | CASSPRTGLSGELFF | TRBV19 | TRBD1 | TRBJ2-2 | few
TGTGCCAGCAGCCAAGCAGGGACAGGGGGCACAGCTTTCTTT | CASSQAGTGGTAFF | TRBV14 | TRBD1 | TRBJ1-1 | many
TGTGCCAGCAGTTTGGGACAGGGGGGTGATCAGCCCCAGCATTTT | CASSLGQGGDQPQHF | TRBV7-6 | TRBD1 | TRBJ1-5 | many
TGTGCCATCAGTGAAGGGACAGGGGGTATTGTCGAGACCCAGTACTTC | CAISEGTGGIVETQYF | TRBV10-3 | TRBD1 | TRBJ2-5 | NA
TGCGCCAGCAGTGAGCCGGCCAGGACCTATGGCTACACCTTC | CASSEPARTYGYTF | TRBV10-2 | NA | TRBJ1-2 | NA
TGTGCCAGCAGCAGGTGGAATTCACCCCTCCACTTT | CASSRWNSPLHF | TRBV25-1 | NA | TRBJ1-6 | many
TGTGCCATCTCAGGCCCCGAGGGAACTGAAGCTTTCTTT | CAISGPEGTEAFF | TRBV10-3 | NA | TRBJ1-1 | NA
TGCAGCGCCTCTGGACAGGGGGCTTACGAGCAGTACTTC | CSASGQGAYEQYF | TRBV29-1 | TRBD1 | TRBJ2-7 | many
TGCAGCGTGAGGGAGGACAGTTTCAACACTGAAGCTTTCTTT | CSVREDSFNTEAFF | TRBV29-1 | NA | TRBJ1-1 | many
TGTGCCAGCTCATCAAGCATCTATGGCTACACCTTC | CASSSSIYGYTF | TRBV18 | NA | TRBJ1-2 | few
TGCAGCGTAGTTGGAGATGCAACTAATGAAAAACTGTTTTTT | CSVVGDATNEKLFF | TRBV29-1 | NA | TRBJ1-4 | NA
TGCAGCGTTGTCGGGGGGGAGGTCTATGGCTACACCTTC | CSVVGGEVYGYTF | TRBV29-1 | NA | TRBJ1-2 | many
TGTGCCAGCAGCTTTTCTTTTGCCGCGGGGACCGGGGAGCTGTTTTTT | CASSFSFAAGTGELFF | TRBV7-2 | NA | TRBJ2-2 | few
TGTGCCAGCATCGAGCGGGAACTGATCACCGGGGAGCTGTTTTTT | CASIERELITGELFF | TRBV2 | TRBD2 | TRBJ2-2 | few
TGTGCCAGCAGCCGGACCTATTCACCCCTCCACTTT | CASSRTYSPLHF | TRBV5-6 | NA | TRBJ1-6 | many
TGCAGTGCTAGATTTGGGGACAACTACTACGAGCAGTACTTC | CSARFGDNYYEQYF | TRBV20-1 | NA | TRBJ2-7 | many
TGTGCCTGGAGTATGGCACTAAATCAGCCCCAGCATTTT | CAWSMALNQPQHF | TRBV30 | NA | TRBJ1-5 | few
TGCGCCAGCAGCTCCTCCGGGACAGGGGGTTGGGAGCAGTACTTC | CASSSSGTGGWEQYF | TRBV5-1 | TRBD1 | TRBJ2-7 | few